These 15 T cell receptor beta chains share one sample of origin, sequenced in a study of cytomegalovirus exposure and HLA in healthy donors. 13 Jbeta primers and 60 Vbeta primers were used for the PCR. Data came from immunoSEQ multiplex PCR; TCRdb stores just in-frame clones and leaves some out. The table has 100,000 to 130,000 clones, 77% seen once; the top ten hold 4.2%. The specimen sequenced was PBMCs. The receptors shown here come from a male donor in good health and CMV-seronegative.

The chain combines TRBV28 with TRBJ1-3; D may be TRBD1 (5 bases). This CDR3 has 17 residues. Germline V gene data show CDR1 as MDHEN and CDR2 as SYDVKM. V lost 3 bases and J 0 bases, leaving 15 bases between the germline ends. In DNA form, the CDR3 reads TGTGCCAGCAGTTTCTGGTTTGGGGGGAACTCTGGAAACACCATATATTTT. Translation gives CASSFWFGGNSGNTIYF.

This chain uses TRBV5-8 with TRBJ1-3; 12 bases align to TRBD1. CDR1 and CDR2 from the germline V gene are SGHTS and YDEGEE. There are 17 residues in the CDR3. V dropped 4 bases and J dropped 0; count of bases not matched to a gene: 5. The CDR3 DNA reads TGTGCCAGCAGCGCCGGGACAGGGGGCTTCTCTGGAAACACCATATATTTT. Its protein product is CASSAGTGGFSGNTIYF. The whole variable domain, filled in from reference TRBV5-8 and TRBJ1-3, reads EAGVTQSPTHLIKTRGQQATLRCSPISGHTSVYWYQQALGLGLQFLLWYDEGEERNRGNFPPRFSGRQFPNYSSELNVNALELEDSALYLCASSAGTGGFSGNTIYFGEGSWLTVV.

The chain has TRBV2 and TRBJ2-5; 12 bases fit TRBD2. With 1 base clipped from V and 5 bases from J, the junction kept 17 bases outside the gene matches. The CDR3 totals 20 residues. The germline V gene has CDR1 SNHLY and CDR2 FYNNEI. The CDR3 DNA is TGTGCCAGCAGTGAAGGACTAGCGGGAGCCGTTAGAAAAGGGGGGGAGACCCAGTACTTC. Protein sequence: CASSEGLAGAVRKGGETQYF.

The CDR3 protein is CASSLVHSSYEQYF. The CDR3 DNA reads TGTGCCAGCAGCTTAGTCCACTCCTCCTACGAGCAGTACTTC. The V and J genes are TRBV11-2 and TRBJ2-7; no reliable D call. CDR1 is SGHAT, CDR2 FQNNGV, per germline. CDR3 size: 14 residues. V lost 1 base, J lost 0 bases, and 7 bases lay in between. The full variable domain, its missing parts supplied by reference TRBV11-2 and TRBJ2-7, is EAGVAQSPRYKIIEKRQSVAFWCNPISGHATLYWYQQILGQGPKLLIQFQNNGVVDDSQLPKDRFSAERLKGVDSTLKIQPAKLEDSAVYLCASSLVHSSYEQYFGPGTRLTVT.

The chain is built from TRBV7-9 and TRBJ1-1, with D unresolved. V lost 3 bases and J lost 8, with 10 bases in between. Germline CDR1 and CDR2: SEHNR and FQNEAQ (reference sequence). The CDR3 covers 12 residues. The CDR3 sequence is CASSFEADEAFF. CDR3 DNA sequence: TGTGCCAGCAGCTTCGAGGCAGACGAAGCTTTCTTT.

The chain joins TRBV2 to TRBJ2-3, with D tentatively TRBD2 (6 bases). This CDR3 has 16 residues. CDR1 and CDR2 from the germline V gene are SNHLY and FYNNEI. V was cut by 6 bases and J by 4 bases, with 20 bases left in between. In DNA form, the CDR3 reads TGTGCCAGCAGCTCCCCCGGGGGAGTTCCCGCAGATACGCAGTATTTT. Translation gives CASSSPGGVPADTQYF.

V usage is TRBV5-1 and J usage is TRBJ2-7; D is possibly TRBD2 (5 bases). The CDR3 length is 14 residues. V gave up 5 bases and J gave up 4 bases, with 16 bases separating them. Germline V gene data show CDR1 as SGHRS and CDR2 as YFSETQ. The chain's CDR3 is CASSPPSKPYEQYF. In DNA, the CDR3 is TGCGCCAGCAGTCCCCCTAGCAAGCCGTACGAGCAGTACTTC.

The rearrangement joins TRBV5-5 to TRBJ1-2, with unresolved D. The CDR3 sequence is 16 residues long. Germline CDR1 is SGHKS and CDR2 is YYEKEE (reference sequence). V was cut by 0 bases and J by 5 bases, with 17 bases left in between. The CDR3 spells CASSLDGSSAHYGYTF. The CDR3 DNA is TGTGCCAGCAGCTTGGACGGATCGAGCGCCCATTATGGCTACACCTTC.

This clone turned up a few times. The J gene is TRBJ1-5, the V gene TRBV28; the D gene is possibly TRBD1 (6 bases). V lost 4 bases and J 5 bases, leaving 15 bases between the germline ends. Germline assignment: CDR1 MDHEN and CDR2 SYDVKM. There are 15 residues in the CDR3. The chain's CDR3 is CASSSQGNPHQPQHF. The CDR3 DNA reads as TGTGCCAGCAGTTCACAGGGTAACCCTCATCAGCCCCAGCATTTT. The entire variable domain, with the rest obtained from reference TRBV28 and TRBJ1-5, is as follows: DVKVTQSSRYLVKRTGEKVFLECVQDMDHENMFWYRQDPGLGLRLIYFSYDVKMKEKGDIPEGYSVSREKKERFSLILESASTNQTSMYLCASSSQGNPHQPQHFGDGTRLSIL.

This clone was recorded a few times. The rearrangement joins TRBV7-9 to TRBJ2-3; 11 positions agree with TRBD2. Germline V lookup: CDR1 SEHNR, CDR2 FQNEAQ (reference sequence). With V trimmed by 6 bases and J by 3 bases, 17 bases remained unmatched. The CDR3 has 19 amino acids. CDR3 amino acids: CASSYSGSGRAEGTDTQYF. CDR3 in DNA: TGTGCCAGCAGTTATAGCGGTAGCGGGAGGGCCGAAGGGACAGATACGCAGTATTTT.

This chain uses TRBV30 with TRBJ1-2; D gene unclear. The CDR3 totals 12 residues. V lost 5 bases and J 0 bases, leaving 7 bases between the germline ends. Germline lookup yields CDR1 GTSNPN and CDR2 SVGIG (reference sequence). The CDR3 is CAWSGTNYGYTF. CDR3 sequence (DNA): TGTGCCTGGTCGGGAACTAACTATGGCTACACCTTC.

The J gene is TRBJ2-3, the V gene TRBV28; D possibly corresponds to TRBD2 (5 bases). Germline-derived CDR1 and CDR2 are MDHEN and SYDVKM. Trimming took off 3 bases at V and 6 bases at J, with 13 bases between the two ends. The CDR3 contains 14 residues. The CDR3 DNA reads TGTGCCAGCAGTTTCGGAGGCAGGTCGGATACGCAGTATTTT. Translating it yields CASSFGGRSDTQYF.

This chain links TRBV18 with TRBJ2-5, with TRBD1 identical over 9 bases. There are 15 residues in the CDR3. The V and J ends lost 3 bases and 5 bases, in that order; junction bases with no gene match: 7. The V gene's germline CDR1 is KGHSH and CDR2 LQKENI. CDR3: CASSPVTGGEETQYF. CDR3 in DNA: TGTGCCAGCTCACCGGTAACAGGGGGCGAGGAGACCCAGTACTTC.

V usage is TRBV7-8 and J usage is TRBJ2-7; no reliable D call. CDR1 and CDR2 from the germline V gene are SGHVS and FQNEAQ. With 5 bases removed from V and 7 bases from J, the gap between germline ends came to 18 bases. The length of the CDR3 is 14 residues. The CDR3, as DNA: TGTGCCAGCAGCCTTAGGATACCCCGCGGAGAGCAGTACTTC. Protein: CASSLRIPRGEQYF.

CDR3 bases: TGTGCCAGCAGCCAAACAGGCACCGATGGCTACACCTTC. Translated, it gives CASSQTGTDGYTF. The chain has TRBV4-2 and TRBJ1-2, with D possibly matching TRBD1 (5 bases). V lost 2 bases to trimming and J lost 6 bases, with 10 bases between them. The germline CDR1 and CDR2 sequences are LGHNA and YNFKEQ. The CDR3 is 13 residues long.